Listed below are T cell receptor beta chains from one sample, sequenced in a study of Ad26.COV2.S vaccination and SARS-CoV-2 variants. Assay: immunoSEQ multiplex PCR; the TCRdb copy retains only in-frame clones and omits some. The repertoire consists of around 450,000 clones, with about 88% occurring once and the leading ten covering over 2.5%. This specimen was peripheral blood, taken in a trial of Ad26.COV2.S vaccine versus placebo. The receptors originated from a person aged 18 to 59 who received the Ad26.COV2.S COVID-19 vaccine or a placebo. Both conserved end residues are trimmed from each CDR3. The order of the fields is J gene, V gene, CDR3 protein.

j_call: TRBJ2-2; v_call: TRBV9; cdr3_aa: ASSVASRAVTGELF
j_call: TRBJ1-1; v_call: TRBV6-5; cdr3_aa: ASSYRSGANTEAF
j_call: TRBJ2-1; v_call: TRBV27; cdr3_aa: ASSSRGRSNEQF
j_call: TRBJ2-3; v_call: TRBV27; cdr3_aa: ASSPRRGSTDTQY
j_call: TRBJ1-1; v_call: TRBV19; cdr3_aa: ASSRSTEAF
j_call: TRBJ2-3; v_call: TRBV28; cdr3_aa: ASSLSWATGDTQY
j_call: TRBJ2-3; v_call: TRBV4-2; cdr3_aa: ASSQDGPRSQY
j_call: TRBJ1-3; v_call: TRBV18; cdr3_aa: ASSPIGHTSGNTIY
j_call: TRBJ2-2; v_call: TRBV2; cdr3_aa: ASDQDGELF
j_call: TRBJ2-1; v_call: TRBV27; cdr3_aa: ASSFREGGLEQF
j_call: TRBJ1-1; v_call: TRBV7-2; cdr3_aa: ASSLAPGYTEAF
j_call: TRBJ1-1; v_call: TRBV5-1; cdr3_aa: ASSLDGVGAEAF
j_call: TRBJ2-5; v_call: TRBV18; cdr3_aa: AGRAGAGETQY
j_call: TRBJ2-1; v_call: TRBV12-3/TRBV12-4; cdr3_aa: ASSLTGYNEQF
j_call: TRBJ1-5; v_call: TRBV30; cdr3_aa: AWSDGTAYNQPQH
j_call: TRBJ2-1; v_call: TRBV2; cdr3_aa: ASRREADYNEQF
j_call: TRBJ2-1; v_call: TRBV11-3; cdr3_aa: ASSLESSTYNEQF
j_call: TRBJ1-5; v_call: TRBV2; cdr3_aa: ASSGGNNQPQH
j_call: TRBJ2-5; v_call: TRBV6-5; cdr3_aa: ASSLAGNQETQY
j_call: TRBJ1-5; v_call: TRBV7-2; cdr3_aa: ASSPQPGLWSNQPQH
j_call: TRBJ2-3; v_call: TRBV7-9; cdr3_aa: ASSLVGDTQY
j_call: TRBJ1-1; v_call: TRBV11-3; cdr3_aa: ASSWRGGRQAF
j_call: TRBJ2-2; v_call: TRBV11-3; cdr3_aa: ASSPGRRENTGELF
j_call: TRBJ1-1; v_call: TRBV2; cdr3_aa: ASSARVETEAF
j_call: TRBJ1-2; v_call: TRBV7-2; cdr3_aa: ASSSAWGRDGYT
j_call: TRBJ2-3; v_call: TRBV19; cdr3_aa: ASNPDQTDTQY
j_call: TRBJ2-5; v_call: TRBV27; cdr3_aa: ASSLGGGETQY
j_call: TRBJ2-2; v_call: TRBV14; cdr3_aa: ASSYQGRSGELF
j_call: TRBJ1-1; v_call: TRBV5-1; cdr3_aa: ASSAVTGNTEAF
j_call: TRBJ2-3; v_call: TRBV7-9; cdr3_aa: ASSALTGDTQY
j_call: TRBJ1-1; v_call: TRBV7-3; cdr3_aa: ASSPVGGSREAF
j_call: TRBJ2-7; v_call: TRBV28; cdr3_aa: ASSLPRDSDEQY
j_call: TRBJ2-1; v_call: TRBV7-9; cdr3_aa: ASSPEGPGDEQF
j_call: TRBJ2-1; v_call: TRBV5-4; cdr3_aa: ASSLVRGPGSEQF
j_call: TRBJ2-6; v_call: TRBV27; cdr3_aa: ASRLSSGANVLT
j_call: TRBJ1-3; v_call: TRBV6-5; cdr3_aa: ASGVGHSGNTIY
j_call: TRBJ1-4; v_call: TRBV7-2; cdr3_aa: ASSFAPPVNEKLF
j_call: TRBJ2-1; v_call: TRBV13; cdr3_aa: ASSASLDSFEDNEQF
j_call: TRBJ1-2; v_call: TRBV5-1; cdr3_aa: ASSLAKVPGLYGYT
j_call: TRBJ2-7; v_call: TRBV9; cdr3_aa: ASSPGRGLWYEQY
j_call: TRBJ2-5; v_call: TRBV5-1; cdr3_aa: ASSLGGSNQETQY
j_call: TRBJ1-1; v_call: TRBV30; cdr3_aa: AWSRDRGNEAF
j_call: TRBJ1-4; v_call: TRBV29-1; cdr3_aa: SVEGSQGTNEKLF
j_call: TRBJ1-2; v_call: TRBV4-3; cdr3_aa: ASSQDYLTGNPLYGYT
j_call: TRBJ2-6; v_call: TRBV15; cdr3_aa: ATSRGGSGANVLT
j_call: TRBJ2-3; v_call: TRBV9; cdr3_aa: ASSVDLGGGGTDTQY
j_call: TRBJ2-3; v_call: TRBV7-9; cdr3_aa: ASSLGPTSTDTQY
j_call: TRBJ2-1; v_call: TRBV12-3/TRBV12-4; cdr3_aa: ASSDSFYNEQF
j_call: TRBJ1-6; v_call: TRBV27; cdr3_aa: ASSRAGSSYNSPLH
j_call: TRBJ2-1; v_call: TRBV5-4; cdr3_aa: ASSLGGGSSYNEQF
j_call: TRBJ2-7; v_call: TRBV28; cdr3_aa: ASSLWVGSKY
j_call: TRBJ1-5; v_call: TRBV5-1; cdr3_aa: ASSPDRGFGEPQPQH
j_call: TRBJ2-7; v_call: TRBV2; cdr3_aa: ASRRVLYEQY
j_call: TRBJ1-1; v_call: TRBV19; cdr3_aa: ASSPRTGLNTEAF